This TCR beta chain comes out of a study of blood T cell repertoires in COVID-19. Study information: The origin of the acute and convalescent COVID-19 samples was the United States, Italy and Spain. PBMCs, B-cell-depleted T cells, or T cells provided the cDNA or gDNA that made up the material.

Comment on this clone: This specimen includes other DNA sequences encoding the same CDR3.

Germline V gene lookup returns CDR1 LNHDA and CDR2 SQIVND (reference sequence). J was trimmed by 1 base and V by 6 bases; bases with no gene match: 2. CDR3 length equals 13 residues. The authors' processing: Nucleated cell number was recorded as an estimate derived from reference gene primer amplification. Produced via immunoSEQ multiplex PCR; TCRdb's table is partial and in-frame only. V, J and clone size were drawn from that table, and D and trimming were deduced from the DNA. This table holds around 200,000 clones, approximately 80% found once. This TCR came from a human donor in a cohort sampled during active COVID-19. Sample: peripheral blood. The chain has TRBV19 and TRBJ1-1; 7 bases fit TRBD1. The CDR3 sequence: CASSRTGNTEAFF. CDR3 DNA: TGTGCCAGTAGCCGGACAGGGAACACTGAAGCTTTCTTT.